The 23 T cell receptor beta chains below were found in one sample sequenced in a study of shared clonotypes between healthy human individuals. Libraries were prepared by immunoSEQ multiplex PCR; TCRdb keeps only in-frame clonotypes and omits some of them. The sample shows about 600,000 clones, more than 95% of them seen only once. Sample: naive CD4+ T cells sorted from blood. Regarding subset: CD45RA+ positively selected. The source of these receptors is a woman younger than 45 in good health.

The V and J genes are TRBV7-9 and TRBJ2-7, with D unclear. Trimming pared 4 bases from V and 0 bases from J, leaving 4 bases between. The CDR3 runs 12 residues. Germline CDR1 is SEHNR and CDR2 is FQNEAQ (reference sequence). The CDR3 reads CASSSVSYEQYF. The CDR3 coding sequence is TGTGCCAGCAGCTCCGTCTCCTACGAGCAGTACTTC.

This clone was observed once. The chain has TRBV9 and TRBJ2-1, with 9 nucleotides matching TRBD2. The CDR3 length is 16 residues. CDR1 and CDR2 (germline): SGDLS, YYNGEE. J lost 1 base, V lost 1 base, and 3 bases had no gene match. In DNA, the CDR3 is TGTGCCAGCAGCGTAAGGCTAGCGGGATCCTACAATGAGCAGTTCTTC. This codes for CASSVRLAGSYNEQFF.

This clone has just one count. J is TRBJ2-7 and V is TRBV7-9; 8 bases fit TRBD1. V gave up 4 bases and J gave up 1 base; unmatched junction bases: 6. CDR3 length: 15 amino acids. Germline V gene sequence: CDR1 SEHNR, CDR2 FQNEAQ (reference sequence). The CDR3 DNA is TGTGCCAGCAGCTCCCGAGGGACAGGATCCTACGAGCAGTACTTC. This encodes CASSSRGTGSYEQYF.

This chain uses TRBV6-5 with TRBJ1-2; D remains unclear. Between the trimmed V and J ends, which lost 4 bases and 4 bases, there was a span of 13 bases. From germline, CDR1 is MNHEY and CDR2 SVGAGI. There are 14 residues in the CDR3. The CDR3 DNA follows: TGTGCCAGCAGTTTTTCGTCTGGAGCCTATGGCTACACCTTC. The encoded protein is CASSFSSGAYGYTF.

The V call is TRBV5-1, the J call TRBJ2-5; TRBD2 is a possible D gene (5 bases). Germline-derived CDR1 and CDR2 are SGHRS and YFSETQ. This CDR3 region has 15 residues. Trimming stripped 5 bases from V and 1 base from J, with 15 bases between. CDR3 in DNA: TGCGCCAGCAGAGATAATTCCGGGATCCAAGAGACCCAGTACTTC. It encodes CASRDNSGIQETQYF.

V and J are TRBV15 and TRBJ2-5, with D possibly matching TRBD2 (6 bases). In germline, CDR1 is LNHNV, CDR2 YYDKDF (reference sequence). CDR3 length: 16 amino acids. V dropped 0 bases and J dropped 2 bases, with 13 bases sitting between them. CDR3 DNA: TGTGCCACCAGCAGAGAGGGACTCGCACCTCAAGAGACCCAGTACTTC. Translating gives CATSREGLAPQETQYF.

DNA for the CDR3: TGTGCCAGCAGCGCCGGGACAGGTCGCTACGAGCAGTACTTC. This gives the protein CASSAGTGRYEQYF. The chain combines TRBV2 with TRBJ2-5; TRBD1 matches at 8 bases. TRBJ2-7 matches the DNA end more closely, so the J call is doubtful. The CDR3 has 14 amino acids. Germline V CDR1 and CDR2: SNHLY, FYNNEI.

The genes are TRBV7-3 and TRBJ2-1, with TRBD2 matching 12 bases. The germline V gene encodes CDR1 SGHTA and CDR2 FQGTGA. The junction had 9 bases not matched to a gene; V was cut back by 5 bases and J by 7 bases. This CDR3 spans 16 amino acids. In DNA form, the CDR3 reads TGTGCCAGCAGCCCCTCGACTAGCGGGAGTAAGAATGAGCAGTTCTTC. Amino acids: CASSPSTSGSKNEQFF.

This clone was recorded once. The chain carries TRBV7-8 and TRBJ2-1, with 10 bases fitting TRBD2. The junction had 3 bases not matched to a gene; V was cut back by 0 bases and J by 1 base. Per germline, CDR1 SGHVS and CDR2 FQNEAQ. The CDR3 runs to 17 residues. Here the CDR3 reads CASSLAPSGRSYNEQFF. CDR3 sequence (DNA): TGTGCCAGCAGCTTAGCGCCTAGCGGGAGATCCTACAATGAGCAGTTCTTC.

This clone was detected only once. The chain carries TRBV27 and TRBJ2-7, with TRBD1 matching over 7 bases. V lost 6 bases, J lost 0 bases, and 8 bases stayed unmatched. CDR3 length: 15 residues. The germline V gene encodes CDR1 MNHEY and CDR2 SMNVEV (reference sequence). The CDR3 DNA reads TGTGCCAGCAGGAAGGGACAGACACCCTCCTACGAGCAGTACTTC. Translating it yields CASRKGQTPSYEQYF.

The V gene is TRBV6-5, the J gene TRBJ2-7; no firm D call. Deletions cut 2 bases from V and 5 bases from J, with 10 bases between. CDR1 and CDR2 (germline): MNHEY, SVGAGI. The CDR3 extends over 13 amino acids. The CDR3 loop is CASSYGKFHEQYF. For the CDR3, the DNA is TGTGCCAGCAGTTACGGGAAGTTCCACGAGCAGTACTTC.

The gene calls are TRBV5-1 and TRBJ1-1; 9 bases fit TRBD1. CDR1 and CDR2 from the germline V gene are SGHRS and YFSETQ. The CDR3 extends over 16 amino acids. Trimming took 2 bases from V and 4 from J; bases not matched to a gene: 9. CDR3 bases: TGCGCCAGCAGCTTCAGTCCGCGGACAGGGGTCACTGAAGCTTTCTTT. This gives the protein CASSFSPRTGVTEAFF. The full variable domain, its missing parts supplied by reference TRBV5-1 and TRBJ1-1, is KAGVTQTPRYLIKTRGQQVTLSCSPISGHRSVSWYQQTPGQGLQFLFEYFSETQRNKGNFPGRFSGRQFSNSRSEMNVSTLELGDSALYLCASSFSPRTGVTEAFFGQGTRLTVV.

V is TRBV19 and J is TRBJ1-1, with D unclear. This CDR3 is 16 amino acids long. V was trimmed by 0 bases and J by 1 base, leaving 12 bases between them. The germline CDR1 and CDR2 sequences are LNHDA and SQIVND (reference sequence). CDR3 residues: CASSIDLGSRNTEAFF. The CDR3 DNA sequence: TGTGCCAGTAGTATAGATCTAGGCTCTAGGAACACTGAAGCTTTCTTT. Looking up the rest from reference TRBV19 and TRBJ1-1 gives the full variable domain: DGGITQSPKYLFRKEGQNVTLSCEQNLNHDAMYWYRQDPGQGLRLIYYSQIVNDFQKGDIAEGYSVSREKKESFPLTVTSAQKNPTAFYLCASSIDLGSRNTEAFFGQGTRLTVV.

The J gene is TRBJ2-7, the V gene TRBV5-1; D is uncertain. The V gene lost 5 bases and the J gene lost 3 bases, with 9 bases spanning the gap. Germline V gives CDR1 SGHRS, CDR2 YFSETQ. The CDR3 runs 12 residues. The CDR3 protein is CASSSTRYEQYF. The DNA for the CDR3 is TGCGCCAGCAGTTCAACCCGCTACGAGCAGTACTTC.

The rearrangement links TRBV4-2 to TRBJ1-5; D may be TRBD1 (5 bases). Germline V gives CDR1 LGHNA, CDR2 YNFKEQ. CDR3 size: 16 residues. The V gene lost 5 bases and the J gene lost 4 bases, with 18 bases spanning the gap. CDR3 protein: CASSLLGTNYNQPQHF. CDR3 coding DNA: TGTGCCAGCAGCTTGTTGGGGACGAACTATAATCAGCCCCAGCATTTT.

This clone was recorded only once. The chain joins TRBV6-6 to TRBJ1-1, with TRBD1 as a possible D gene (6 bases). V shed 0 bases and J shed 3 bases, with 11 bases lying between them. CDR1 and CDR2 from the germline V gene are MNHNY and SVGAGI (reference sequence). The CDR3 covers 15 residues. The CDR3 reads CASSYSEGGDTEAFF. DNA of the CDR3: TGTGCCAGCAGTTACTCAGAGGGGGGGGACACTGAAGCTTTCTTT.

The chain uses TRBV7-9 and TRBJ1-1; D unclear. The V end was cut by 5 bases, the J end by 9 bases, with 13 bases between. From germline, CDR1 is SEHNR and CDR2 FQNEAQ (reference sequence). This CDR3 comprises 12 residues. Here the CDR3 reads CASSENVRQAFF. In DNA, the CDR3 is TGTGCCAGCAGCGAGAATGTAAGGCAAGCTTTCTTT.

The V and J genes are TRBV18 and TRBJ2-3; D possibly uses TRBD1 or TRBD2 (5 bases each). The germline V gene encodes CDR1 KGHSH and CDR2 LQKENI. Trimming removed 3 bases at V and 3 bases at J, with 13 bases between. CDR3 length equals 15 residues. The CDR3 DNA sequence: TGTGCCAGCTCACCTGGGACCTTACCGACAGATACGCAGTATTTT. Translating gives CASSPGTLPTDTQYF.

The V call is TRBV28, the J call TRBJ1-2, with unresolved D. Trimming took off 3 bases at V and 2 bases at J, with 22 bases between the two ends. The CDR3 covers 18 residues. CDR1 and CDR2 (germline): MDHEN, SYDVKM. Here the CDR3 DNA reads TGTGCCAGCAGTTTCCCACTGGTTATCCATCAGGAGAACTATGGCTACACCTTC. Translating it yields CASSFPLVIHQENYGYTF.

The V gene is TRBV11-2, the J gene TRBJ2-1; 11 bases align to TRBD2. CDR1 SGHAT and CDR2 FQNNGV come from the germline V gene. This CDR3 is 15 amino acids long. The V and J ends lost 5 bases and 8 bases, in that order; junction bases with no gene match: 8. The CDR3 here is CASSVGTSGRDEQFF. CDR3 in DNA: TGTGCCAGCAGCGTCGGGACTAGCGGAAGGGATGAGCAGTTCTTC.

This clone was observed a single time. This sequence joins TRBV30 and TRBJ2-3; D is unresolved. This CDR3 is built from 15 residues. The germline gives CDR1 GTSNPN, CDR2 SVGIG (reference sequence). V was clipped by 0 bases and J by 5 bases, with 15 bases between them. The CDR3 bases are TGTGCCTGGAGTGTAGGCCATACTGAGGTAGATACGCAGTATTTT. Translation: CAWSVGHTEVDTQYF.

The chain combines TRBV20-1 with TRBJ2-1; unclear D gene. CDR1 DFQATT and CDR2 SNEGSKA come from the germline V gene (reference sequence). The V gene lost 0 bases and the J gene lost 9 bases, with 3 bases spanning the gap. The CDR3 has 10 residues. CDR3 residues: CSARDREQFF. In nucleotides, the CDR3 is TGCAGTGCTAGAGATCGTGAGCAGTTCTTC.

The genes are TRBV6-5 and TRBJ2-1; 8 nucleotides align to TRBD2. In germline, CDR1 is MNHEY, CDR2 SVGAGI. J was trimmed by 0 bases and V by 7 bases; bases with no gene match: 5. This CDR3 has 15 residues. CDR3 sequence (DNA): TGTGCCAGCACAATTAGCGGGACCTCCTACAATGAGCAGTTCTTC. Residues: CASTISGTSYNEQFF.